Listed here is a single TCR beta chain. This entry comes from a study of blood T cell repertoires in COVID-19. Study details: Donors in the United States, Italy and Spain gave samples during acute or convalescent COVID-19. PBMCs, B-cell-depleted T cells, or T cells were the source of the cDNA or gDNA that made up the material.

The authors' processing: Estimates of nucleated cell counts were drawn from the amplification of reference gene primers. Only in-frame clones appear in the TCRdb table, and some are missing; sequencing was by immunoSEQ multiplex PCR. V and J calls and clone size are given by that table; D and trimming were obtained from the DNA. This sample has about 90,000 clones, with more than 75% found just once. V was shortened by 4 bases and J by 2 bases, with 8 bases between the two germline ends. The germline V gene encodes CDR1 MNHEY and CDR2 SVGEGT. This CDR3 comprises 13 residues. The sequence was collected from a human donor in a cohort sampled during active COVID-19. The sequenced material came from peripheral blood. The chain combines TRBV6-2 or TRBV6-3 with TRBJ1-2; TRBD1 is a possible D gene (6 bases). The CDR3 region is CASSFGQNYGYTF. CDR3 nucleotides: TGTGCCAGCAGTTTCGGACAGAACTATGGCTACACCTTC.